Following are 14 T cell receptor beta chains from one sample sequenced in a study of blood T cell repertoires in COVID-19. Using immunoSEQ multiplex PCR, the repertoire was profiled, and TCRdb retains in-frame clones only, with some absent. The table records approximately 130,000 clones, about 85% of them present only once. Sequenced input: peripheral blood. The receptors stem from a man aged 35 to 55 with active or convalescent COVID-19.

The V call is TRBV3-1 (or the pseudogene TRBV3-2), the J call TRBJ2-7, with D possibly being TRBD1 (6 bases). Germline V gene lookup returns CDR1 LGHDT and CDR2 YNNKEL (reference sequence). V lost 4 bases, J lost 0 bases, and 10 bases lay in between. CDR3 length equals 14 residues. The CDR3 region is CASSRRDTSYEQYF. CDR3 sequence (DNA): TGTGCCAGCAGCCGCCGGGACACCTCCTACGAGCAGTACTTC.

The chain couples TRBV19 to TRBJ2-7, with a weak D call TRBD1 (6 bases). Trimming left V 3 bases short and J 7 bases short, with 10 bases between. The CDR3 covers 12 residues. Germline CDR1 reads LNHDA; CDR2 reads SQIVND (reference sequence). CDR3 DNA: TGTGCCAGTAGTATTCTAGGGGGAGAGCAGTACTTC. Translation gives CASSILGGEQYF.

This chain connects TRBV11-3 to TRBJ1-6, with 9 positions matching TRBD1. Germline values: CDR1 SGHNT, CDR2 YENEEA. This CDR3 is built from 17 residues. V lost 4 bases to trimming and J lost 1 base; unmatched junction nucleotides: 5. The CDR3 DNA reads TGTGCCAGCAGCTACCCGGACAGGGGTTCCTATAATTCACCCCTCCACTTT. Its protein product is CASSYPDRGSYNSPLHF.

The V and J genes are TRBV21-1 and TRBJ1-2; the tabulated D call, TRBD1, remains unverified against the DNA. TRBV21-1 is a documented pseudogene. The CDR3 has 16 residues. The CDR3 DNA is TGTGCCAGCAGCAAAGTACTGAGGACAGGGATCCGCGGCTACACCTTC. Protein: CASSKVLRTGIRGYTF.

This chain links TRBV5-1 with TRBJ2-5, with D perhaps TRBD1 (6 bases). The CDR3 covers 14 residues. Germline-derived CDR1 and CDR2 are SGHRS and YFSETQ. The V and J ends lost 4 bases and 4 bases respectively, with 14 bases between them. CDR3 coding DNA: TGCGCCAGCAGCCCCTCAGGGGACCCAGAGACCCAGTACTTC. Protein sequence: CASSPSGDPETQYF.

The chain uses TRBV3-1 (or the pseudogene TRBV3-2) and TRBJ2-3; 9 bases agree with TRBD1. Germline V gene data show CDR1 as LGHDT and CDR2 as YNNKEL (reference sequence). The ends lost 3 bases at V and 10 bases at J; junction bases unmatched: 14. The CDR3 sequence is 16 residues long. The CDR3 DNA is TGTGCCAGCAGCCACACCACGGGACAGGGTCTTGGGGCGCAGTATTTT. Amino acid sequence: CASSHTTGQGLGAQYF.

This chain links TRBV7-9 with TRBJ2-5; tentatively, D is TRBD1 (6 bases). The CDR3 runs to 14 residues. Trimming removed 4 bases at V and 1 base at J, with 10 bases between. Germline CDR1 is SEHNR and CDR2 is FQNEAQ (reference sequence). Here the CDR3 DNA reads TGTGCCAGCAGCTCAACAGGGCTCCAAGAGACCCAGTACTTC. Protein: CASSSTGLQETQYF.

The rearrangement links TRBV5-6 to TRBJ1-1, with TRBD1 matching over 7 bases. J gave up 2 bases and V 1 base, and 5 bases lay outside the gene matches. Germline V lookup: CDR1 SGHDT, CDR2 YYEEEE. CDR3 length: 15 residues. For the CDR3, the DNA is TGTGCCAGCAGCTTGACGCAGGGGGGCAACACTGAAGCTTTCTTT. Its translation is CASSLTQGGNTEAFF.

The genes are TRBV11-2 and TRBJ2-7; D possibly corresponds to TRBD1 (6 bases). Germline CDR1 is SGHAT and CDR2 is FQNNGV. Between the trimmed V and J ends, which lost 4 bases and 4 bases, there was a span of 14 bases. The CDR3 contains 14 residues. The CDR3 nucleotides are TGTGCCAGCAGCTCGTGGGACAATGGGTACGAGCAGTACTTC. Protein product: CASSSWDNGYEQYF. Looking up the rest from reference TRBV11-2 and TRBJ2-7 gives the full variable domain: EAGVAQSPRYKIIEKRQSVAFWCNPISGHATLYWYQQILGQGPKLLIQFQNNGVVDDSQLPKDRFSAERLKGVDSTLKIQPAKLEDSAVYLCASSSWDNGYEQYFGPGTRLTVT.

The rearrangement joins TRBV19 to TRBJ2-1; D is ambiguous. The CDR3 loop spans 15 amino acids. Germline loops: CDR1 LNHDA, CDR2 SQIVND (reference sequence). V shed 3 bases and J shed 0 bases, with 9 bases lying between them. The CDR3 is CASSISLSSYNEQFF. CDR3 sequence (DNA): TGTGCCAGTAGTATTTCCCTCAGCTCCTACAATGAGCAGTTCTTC.

This sequence joins TRBV7-2 and TRBJ2-3, with 7 nucleotides matching TRBD1. CDR1 is SGHTA, CDR2 FQGNSA, per germline. V was pared by 5 bases and J by 2 bases, with 7 bases of the junction left unmatched. This CDR3 has 15 amino acids. The CDR3, as DNA: TGTGCCAGCAGCCCCCGGACAGGATACACAGATACGCAGTATTTT. The encoded protein is CASSPRTGYTDTQYF.

The rearrangement joins TRBV18 to TRBJ1-3; 11 nucleotides line up with TRBD1. CDR3 length: 16 residues. With V trimmed by 5 bases and J by 1 base, 4 bases remained unmatched. Germline CDR1 is KGHSH and CDR2 is LQKENI. CDR3 sequence: CASSTGQGGSGNTIYF. The CDR3 DNA is TGTGCCAGCTCAACGGGACAGGGGGGATCTGGAAACACCATATATTTT.

The rearrangement uses TRBV20-1 and TRBJ1-2; 7 bases match TRBD1. From germline, CDR1 is DFQATT and CDR2 SNEGSKA (reference sequence). This CDR3 region has 10 residues. The V gene end was trimmed by 1 base and the J gene end by 14 bases; junction bases not matched to a gene: 4. The CDR3 sequence is CSARVTGETF. In DNA, the CDR3 is TGCAGTGCTAGAGTTACAGGGGAAACCTTC.

V and J are TRBV18 and TRBJ2-2; D is possibly TRBD2 (5 bases). V lost 0 bases and J 1 base, leaving 9 bases between the germline ends. CDR3 length: 16 residues. Germline V CDR1 and CDR2: KGHSH, LQKENI. The CDR3 loop reads CASSPPAGGNTGELFF. The CDR3 region has the DNA TGTGCCAGCTCACCACCGGCTGGAGGGAACACCGGGGAGCTGTTTTTT.